Following are 22 T cell receptor beta chains from one sample sequenced in a study of blood T cell repertoires in COVID-19 (dated by TCRdb to the early 2020s). Library creation used the immunoSEQ multiplex PCR assay. TCRdb mirrors the immuneACCESS table, restricted to in-frame sequences. Some clones are absent from its copies; in checked studies, under half trace to an unresolved V gene, and the reason for the others is unknown. The sample table records around 230,000 clones; around 83% of these occur just once. Of the sample, roughly a tenth falls within the top ten clones. Sequenced material: peripheral blood. The source is a woman aged 80 or over with acute or convalescent COVID-19.

The chain is built from TRBV3-1 (or the pseudogene TRBV3-2) and TRBJ1-5, with D hard to call. The CDR3 is 12 amino acids. CDR1 and CDR2 (germline): LGHDT, YNNKEL (reference sequence). The germline V and J ends were trimmed by 4 bases and 7 bases, with 8 bases remaining between them. CDR3 DNA: TGTGCCAGCAGCCGACAAAAGCAGCCCCAGCATTTT. Its translation is CASSRQKQPQHF.

The CDR3 protein is CASSERGSSEKLFF. The CDR3 DNA is TGTGCCAGCAGTGAAAGGGGGTCAAGTGAAAAACTGTTTTTT. This chain uses TRBV2 with TRBJ1-4; D possibly corresponds to TRBD1 (6 bases). V dropped 2 bases and J dropped 7 bases, with 11 bases sitting between them. The CDR3 runs to 14 residues. The germline V gene encodes CDR1 SNHLY and CDR2 FYNNEI. Full variable domain (missing parts from reference TRBV2 and TRBJ1-4): EPEVTQTPSHQVTQMGQEVILRCVPISNHLYFYWYRQILGQKVEFLVSFYNNEISEKSEIFDDQFSVERPDGSNFTLKIRSTKLEDSAMYFCASSERGSSEKLFFGSGTQLSVL.

The chain is built from TRBV11-2 and TRBJ1-1, with a weak D call TRBD1 (5 bases). The CDR3 is 14 amino acids. From germline, CDR1 is SGHAT and CDR2 FQNNGV. The germline V and J ends were trimmed by 0 bases and 6 bases, with 11 bases remaining between them. CDR3 residues: CASSLDRWTPEAFF. The CDR3 nucleotides read TGTGCCAGCAGCTTAGACCGATGGACACCTGAAGCTTTCTTT. The entire variable domain, with the rest obtained from reference TRBV11-2 and TRBJ1-1, is as follows: EAGVAQSPRYKIIEKRQSVAFWCNPISGHATLYWYQQILGQGPKLLIQFQNNGVVDDSQLPKDRFSAERLKGVDSTLKIQPAKLEDSAVYLCASSLDRWTPEAFFGQGTRLTVV.

This chain links TRBV5-1 with TRBJ2-1, with TRBD2 identical over 7 bases. The germline V gene encodes CDR1 SGHRS and CDR2 YFSETQ. The junction had 11 bases not matched to a gene; V was cut back by 5 bases and J by 3 bases. The CDR3 is 16 residues long. The CDR3 loop reads CASRSLSGVNYNEQFF. In DNA form, the CDR3 reads TGCGCCAGCAGGTCCCTGAGCGGGGTTAACTACAATGAGCAGTTCTTC.

Turning to this clone: This same CDR3 is encoded by further DNA sequences in the sample. This rearrangement joins TRBV2 to TRBJ2-3, with TRBD2 matching 11 bases. The CDR3 runs 15 residues. V lost 5 bases, J lost 1 base, and 2 bases stayed unmatched. Germline CDR1 is SNHLY and CDR2 is FYNNEI. The CDR3 region has the DNA TGTGCCAGCAGTCTGACTAGCGGGGGCACAGATACGCAGTATTTT. Translating it yields CASSLTSGGTDTQYF.

This rearrangement joins TRBV12-5 to TRBJ2-1; 7 nucleotides agree with TRBD1. V was clipped by 1 base and J by 6 bases; unmatched bases: 3. The germline gives CDR1 LGHNT, CDR2 FRNRAP. The CDR3 contains 14 residues. In DNA form, the CDR3 reads TGTGCTAGTGGTTTGGGACAGGGTAGCAATGAGCAGTTCTTC. It specifies CASGLGQGSNEQFF.

V usage is TRBV27 and J usage is TRBJ2-7; 10 nucleotides align to TRBD1. Germline CDR1 and CDR2: MNHEY and SMNVEV (reference sequence). Trimming cost V 11 bases and J 6 bases; bases outside gene matches: 13. The CDR3 is made up of 14 amino acids. DNA for the CDR3: TGTGCCCGCCAACCTCGGGACAGGGGTTCCGAGCAGTACTTC. This translates into CARQPRDRGSEQYF.

This clone was seen a handful of times. The chain joins TRBV7-9 to TRBJ2-3; 8 nucleotides align to TRBD2. The CDR3 totals 16 residues. Trimming removed 1 base from V and 0 bases from J; junction bases left unmatched: 3. Germline V gene sequence: CDR1 SEHNR, CDR2 FQNEAQ (reference sequence). CDR3 protein: CASSLVLAESTDTQYF. The CDR3 nucleotides read TGTGCCAGCAGCTTAGTACTAGCGGAAAGCACAGATACGCAGTATTTT.

J is TRBJ2-3 and V is TRBV4-2, with D hard to call. The CDR3 totals 18 residues. Per germline, CDR1 LGHNA and CDR2 YNFKEQ. Deletions cut 0 bases from V and 0 bases from J, with 16 bases between. The DNA for the CDR3 is TGTGCCAGCAGCCAAGATCTCCAGGCATGGCCCAGCACAGATACGCAGTATTTT. Amino acids: CASSQDLQAWPSTDTQYF.

This clone is a singleton in its sample. The rearrangement links TRBV28 to TRBJ2-3; weak D call: TRBD1 (6 bases). The CDR3 extends over 16 amino acids. The germline V gene encodes CDR1 MDHEN and CDR2 SYDVKM. V lost 4 bases and J 2 bases, leaving 16 bases between the germline ends. CDR3 sequence reads: CASSYRVVGITDTQYF. The CDR3 bases are TGTGCCAGCAGTTACAGGGTTGTTGGGATCACAGATACGCAGTATTTT.

V usage is TRBV12-3 or TRBV12-4 and J usage is TRBJ2-7; 8 positions agree with TRBD1. With V trimmed by 4 bases and J by 5 bases, 4 bases remained unmatched. The CDR3 is made up of 13 amino acids. The CDR3, as DNA: TGTGCCAGCAGTTCCCAGGGGGCAAACGAGCAGTACTTC. This translates into CASSSQGANEQYF.

The chain employs TRBV18 and TRBJ1-6, with unresolved D. The germline V gene has CDR1 KGHSH and CDR2 LQKENI. V gave up 1 base and J gave up 10 bases, with 11 bases separating them. The CDR3 is made up of 14 amino acids. CDR3 sequence reads: CASSPRADGSPLHF. As DNA, the CDR3 is TGTGCCAGCTCACCACGGGCAGATGGGTCACCCCTCCACTTT.

J is TRBJ2-1 and V is TRBV28, with TRBD2 matching over 7 bases. The CDR3 is 16 amino acids. CDR1 and CDR2 from the germline V gene are MDHEN and SYDVKM. The V segment lost 5 bases and the J segment 1 base; nucleotides outside the gene matches: 8. The CDR3 DNA reads as TGTGCCAGCAGTCTCGTTGGGGGGGGTTCCTACAATGAGCAGTTCTTC. It codes for CASSLVGGGSYNEQFF.

Ten or more counts support this clone. This chain links TRBV5-1 with TRBJ1-3; D uncertain. Trimming cost V 0 bases and J 0 bases, with 7 bases left between them. The CDR3 loop spans 15 amino acids. Per the germline V gene, CDR1 is SGHRS and CDR2 is YFSETQ. The CDR3 here is CASSLGSTSGNTIYF. The CDR3 DNA follows: TGCGCCAGCAGCTTGGGCAGTACCTCTGGAAACACCATATATTTT.

The J gene is TRBJ2-5, the V gene TRBV7-2; D may be TRBD1 (5 bases). This CDR3 region has 14 residues. Germline-derived CDR1 and CDR2 are SGHTA and FQGNSA. Trimming removed 1 base from V and 1 base from J, with 7 bases in between. The CDR3 bases are TGTGCCAGCAGCTTAGGGGGCCTCCAAGAGACCCAGTACTTC. Its translation is CASSLGGLQETQYF.

This rearrangement joins TRBV28 to TRBJ1-2; D is perhaps TRBD1 (6 bases). V was cut by 2 bases and J by 4 bases, with 11 bases left in between. This CDR3 spans 14 amino acids. CDR1 and CDR2 (germline): MDHEN, SYDVKM. The CDR3 DNA reads TGTGCCAGCAGTTTAAGGGTACAGGGCTATGGCTACACCTTC. Translating it yields CASSLRVQGYGYTF.

V is TRBV12-5 and J is TRBJ1-4; 7 bases are shared with TRBD1. Germline V gene data show CDR1 as LGHNT and CDR2 as FRNRAP. The ends lost 3 bases at V and 0 bases at J; junction bases unmatched: 16. The length of the CDR3 is 20 residues. The CDR3 region has the DNA TGTGCTAGTGGTTTAAGTAACCGGGACAGAGTTTTCCCAACTAATGAAAAACTGTTTTTT. Translation gives CASGLSNRDRVFPTNEKLFF. The variable domain in full, completed from reference TRBV12-5 and TRBJ1-4, reads DARVTQTPRHKVTEMGQEVTMRCQPILGHNTVFWYRQTMMQGLELLAYFRNRAPLDDSGMPKDRFSAEMPDATLATLKIQPSEPRDSAVYFCASGLSNRDRVFPTNEKLFFGSGTQLSVL.

This rearrangement joins TRBV7-6 to TRBJ2-6; 12 bases are shared with TRBD1. V gave up 0 bases and J gave up 0 bases; unmatched junction bases: 9. The CDR3 runs to 21 residues. Germline V CDR1 and CDR2: SGHVS, FNYEAQ. The DNA of the CDR3 is TGTGCCAGCAGCTTAGCGTCCCGGGACAGGGGGCTACTCTCTGGGGCCAACGTCCTGACTTTC. As protein: CASSLASRDRGLLSGANVLTF.

The count of this clone is one. The rearrangement uses TRBV3-1 (or the pseudogene TRBV3-2) and TRBJ1-6; D is uncertain. V was pared by 1 base and J by 5 bases, with 18 bases between. The CDR3 extends over 18 amino acids. Per germline, CDR1 LGHDT and CDR2 YNNKEL (reference sequence). The CDR3 spells CASSQAFGVGSNNSPLHF. Written as DNA, the CDR3 is TGTGCCAGCAGCCAAGCATTTGGGGTCGGGAGCAATAATTCACCCCTCCACTTT.

The rearrangement uses TRBV27 and TRBJ2-3; TRBD2 might be the D (5 bases). From germline, CDR1 is MNHEY and CDR2 SMNVEV (reference sequence). V was trimmed by 7 bases and J by 0 bases, leaving 11 bases between them. This CDR3 is built from 14 residues. The CDR3 sequence: CASTKRYSTDTQYF. CDR3 DNA sequence: TGTGCCAGCACTAAGCGGTACAGCACAGATACGCAGTATTTT.

The genes are TRBV6-7 and TRBJ1-2; 7 bases map to TRBD1. TRBV6-7 is reported as an ORF; its role is uncertain. The CDR3 covers 11 residues. The trim removed 6 bases at V and 8 bases at J, leaving 3 bases unmatched. The CDR3 sequence is CASSRGCGYTF. The CDR3 DNA follows: TGTGCCAGCAGCAGGGGGTGCGGCTACACCTTC.

This rearrangement joins TRBV19 to TRBJ1-5; 9 bases are a match to TRBD1. The J segment lost 4 bases and the V segment lost 7 bases, leaving 5 bases of the junction unmatched. The germline gives CDR1 LNHDA, CDR2 SQIVND (reference sequence). CDR3 length equals 14 residues. CDR3 region: CASTLGTGNQPQHF. In DNA form, the CDR3 reads TGTGCCAGTACCTTAGGGACAGGGAATCAGCCCCAGCATTTT.